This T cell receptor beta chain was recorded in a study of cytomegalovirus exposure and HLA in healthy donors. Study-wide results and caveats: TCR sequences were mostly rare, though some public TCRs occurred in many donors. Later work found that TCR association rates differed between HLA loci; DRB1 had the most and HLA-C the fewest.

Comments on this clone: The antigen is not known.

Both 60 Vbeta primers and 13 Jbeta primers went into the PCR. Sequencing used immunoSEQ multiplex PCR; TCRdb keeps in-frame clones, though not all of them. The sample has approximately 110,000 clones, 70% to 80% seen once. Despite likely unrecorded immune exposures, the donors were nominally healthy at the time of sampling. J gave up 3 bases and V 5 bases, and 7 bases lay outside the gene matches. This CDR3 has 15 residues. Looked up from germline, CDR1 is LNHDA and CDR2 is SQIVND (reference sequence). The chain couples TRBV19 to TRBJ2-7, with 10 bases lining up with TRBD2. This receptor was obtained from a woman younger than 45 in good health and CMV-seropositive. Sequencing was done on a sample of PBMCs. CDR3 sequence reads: CASSLTSGVNYEQYF. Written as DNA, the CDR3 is TGTGCCAGTAGTCTTACTAGCGGGGTAAACTACGAGCAGTACTTC.